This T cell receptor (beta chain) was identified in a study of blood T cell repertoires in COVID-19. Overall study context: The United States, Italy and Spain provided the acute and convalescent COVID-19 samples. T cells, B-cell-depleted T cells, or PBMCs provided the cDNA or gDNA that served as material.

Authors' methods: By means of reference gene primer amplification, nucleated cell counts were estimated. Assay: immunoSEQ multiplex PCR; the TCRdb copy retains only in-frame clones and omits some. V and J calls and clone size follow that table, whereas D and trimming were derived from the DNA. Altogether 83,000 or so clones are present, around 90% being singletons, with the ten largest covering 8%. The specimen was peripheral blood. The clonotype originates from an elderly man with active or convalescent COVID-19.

The CDR3 protein is CATSDRQGFADTQYF. The CDR3 region has the DNA TGTGCCACCAGTGACCGACAGGGGTTCGCAGATACGCAGTATTTT. V and J are TRBV24-1 and TRBJ2-3; TRBD1 aligns across 8 bases. J lost 4 bases, V lost 4 bases, and 6 bases had no gene match. Germline assignment: CDR1 KGHDR and CDR2 SFDVKD. The CDR3 extends over 15 amino acids.